Shown below are 9 T cell receptor beta chains from a single sample sequenced in a study of blood T cell repertoires in COVID-19 (dated by TCRdb to 2019 to 2021). Libraries were built with the immunoSEQ multiplex PCR assay. This immuneACCESS table, as held by TCRdb, lists in-frame sequences with V and J called but not all clones. Of the missing ones, under half trace to an unresolved V gene in checked studies; the others have no known cause. This sample is represented by about 200,000 clones; 90% to 95% of them were singletons. 0.6% to 0.9% of the sample rests with the top ten. The sample comprised peripheral blood. The origin of the receptors is a man between 25 and 39 years old with COVID-19, enrolled during active disease.

This clone was counted a single time. The chain combines TRBV2 with TRBJ1-6; 7 bases map to TRBD1. CDR3 size: 14 residues. Trimming removed 2 bases from V and 7 bases from J; junction bases left unmatched: 2. Germline CDR1 is SNHLY and CDR2 is FYNNEI. In DNA form, the CDR3 reads TGTGCCAGCAGTGAAAAGGGGGCAAATTCACCCCTCCACTTT. Its translation: CASSEKGANSPLHF.

The chain links TRBV10-3 to TRBJ2-5, with TRBD1 identical over 10 bases. The CDR3 runs to 16 residues. V lost 2 bases and J lost 5; bases outside the gene matches: 8. Per germline, CDR1 ENHRY and CDR2 SYGVKD. DNA of the CDR3: TGTGCCATCAGTGAGCGGGACAGGGGTTTGGGGGAGACCCAGTACTTC. Protein: CAISERDRGLGETQYF.

V is TRBV9 and J is TRBJ2-2; D is uncertain. Germline values: CDR1 SGDLS, CDR2 YYNGEE. The CDR3 is 18 amino acids. Trimming removed 4 bases from V and 0 bases from J, with 19 bases in between. The CDR3 loop is CASSSERSVFANTGELFF. CDR3 in DNA: TGTGCCAGCAGCTCCGAAAGATCGGTTTTCGCGAACACCGGGGAGCTGTTTTTT.

The rearrangement uses TRBV10-2 and TRBJ1-5; D call uncertain. Trimming took off 0 bases at V and 4 bases at J, with 10 bases between the two ends. Germline assignment: CDR1 WSHSY and CDR2 SAAADI. CDR3 length equals 15 residues. The CDR3: CASSESRVGNQPQHF. The CDR3 region has the DNA TGCGCCAGCAGTGAGTCGAGGGTTGGTAATCAGCCCCAGCATTTT.

V usage is TRBV4-1 and J usage is TRBJ1-1; D ambiguous. Germline V gene sequence: CDR1 MGHRA, CDR2 YSYEKL. V was shortened by 0 bases and J by 4 bases, with 21 bases between the two germline ends. This CDR3 spans 18 amino acids. CDR3 sequence reads: CASSQEALVMGGSTEAFF. CDR3 DNA: TGCGCCAGCAGCCAAGAGGCCTTAGTAATGGGAGGGAGCACTGAAGCTTTCTTT.

The chain is built from TRBV4-1 and TRBJ1-6; 9 bases fit TRBD1. Germline V gives CDR1 MGHRA, CDR2 YSYEKL. There are 17 residues in the CDR3. Germline trimming cut 4 bases from V and 14 bases from J; bases unmatched to any gene: 18. The CDR3 is CASSLDTGTGSFSTLHF. The CDR3 bases are TGCGCCAGCAGCCTGGATACCGGGACAGGGTCCTTTTCGACCCTCCACTTT.

This clone was seen a single time. The genes are TRBV19 and TRBJ1-1; maybe TRBD1 (5 bases). There are 16 residues in the CDR3. V was shortened by 2 bases and J by 6 bases, with 19 bases between the two germline ends. Germline V gene sequence: CDR1 LNHDA, CDR2 SQIVND (reference sequence). Here the CDR3 DNA reads TGTGCCAGTAGTATAAGGCAGGGATCGTCGGGAGCTGAAGCTTTCTTT. This sequence encodes CASSIRQGSSGAEAFF.

The chain is built from TRBV27 and TRBJ2-3; 10 bases are shared with TRBD1. The CDR3 covers 16 residues. Looked up from germline, CDR1 is MNHEY and CDR2 is SMNVEV (reference sequence). V dropped 1 base and J dropped 6; count of bases not matched to a gene: 7. CDR3 loop: CASSLWTGGESDTQYF. The CDR3, as DNA: TGTGCCAGCAGTTTATGGACAGGGGGAGAGTCGGATACGCAGTATTTT.

V gene TRBV6-5 combines with J gene TRBJ2-1, with D tentatively TRBD1 (6 bases). V lost 6 bases and J lost 2, with 11 bases in between. Germline V lookup: CDR1 MNHEY, CDR2 SVGAGI. This CDR3 contains 14 residues. In DNA form, the CDR3 reads TGTGCCAGCAGCTGGGACATAACCTACAATGAGCAGTTCTTC. It specifies CASSWDITYNEQFF.